This entry is about one T cell receptor beta chain. Its antigen is currently not known. The record has no base qualities; no much larger clone is one base away. This entry comes from a study of beta chain features in type 1 diabetes (dated by TCRdb to 2017 to 2018). For the wider study: Patients and healthy donors did not differ in mean age, gender distribution, total cell number or subset yield. A total of approximately 110,000,000 sorted cells were examined across all samples, and a strong correlation was observed between cell number per subset and RNA yield. Regulatory and stem cell-like memory subsets were obtained from only 8 patients and roughly 8 healthy donors, while naive and central memory subsets were obtained from all 30 or so donors. In the study, recently diagnosed type 1 diabetes patients and matched healthy donors were compared on the TCRB repertoires of their sorted circulating CD4+ T cell subsets.

Study-level results and caveats: At VDJ recombination sites, type 1 diabetes patients had fewer insertions and more deleted nucleotides, which implies abnormalities in thymic rearrangement. Sequencing cDNA rather than genomic DNA could over-represent highly expressing activated cells, although activation and CD3 levels did not differ between groups. Only small numbers of individuals were included in the HLA sub-analyses, which left unresolved whether HLA type had any influence on TCRB rearrangement. PCR might favor shorter templates, but patient and control samples were amplified and corrected together, so any skew would affect both groups equally. A moderate but significant shortening of TCRB CDR3 length was observed in type 1 diabetes patients in all four CD4+ subsets. Naive, central memory and regulatory TCRB repertoires appeared to be more alike among patients than among healthy donors.

The germline V gene encodes CDR1 SNHLY and CDR2 FYNNEI. From the cysteine up to the phenylalanine, the CDR3 has a length of 14 residues. Just CDR3 DNA is preserved here, 42 bases in frame from base 1. The germline V and J ends show losses of 8 bases and 8 bases respectively, and no gene match explains 9 bases of the junction. The entire amount of isolated RNA was reverse transcribed using the High Capacity cDNA Reverse Transcription Kit, so the sequenced TCRB transcripts were expressed ones. Deep immunoSEQ sequencing was performed on naive, central memory and regulatory T cell samples, with an average of about 3.6 million total reads per sample. Sorted cells were lysed in RLT buffer and RNA was extracted with DNase-treated RNeasy Micro or Mini kits, depending on cell number. Each cell subset was processed on its own to prevent cross-contamination, while patient and healthy donor samples were processed together. The immunoSEQ multiplex PCR was used to amplify TCRB sequences from cDNA, yielding 87-bp fragments that span the CDR3 region. The amplicons were sequenced using the Illumina HiSeq platform. As for the authors' bioinformatics: PCR bias was computationally corrected using synthetic template baselines, reads within Hamming distance 2 were collapsed, and singletons that could not be merged were discarded. By aligning reads against IMGT, V, D and J genes, CDR3 length, and insertions or deletions at six rearrangement sites were assigned. Clonotype counts were normalized to sorted cell number within each subset before computing true diversity and Gini coefficients with the tcR R package. The overlap coefficient, calculated on TCRB nucleotide sequences, was used to measure repertoire sharing. TCRdb stores this immuneACCESS table with in-frame sequences only. Part of the clones is absent; in the studies checked, under half of the shortfall reflects unresolved V genes, and no reason is known for the rest. Clone size and the V and J calls come from that table; the DNA yielded D and trimming. This sample holds 150,000 or so clones; about 10% were observed only once. The ten most abundant clones make up approximately 0.68% of the sample.

A single peripheral blood draw of around 100 mL on average was collected from each donor into heparinised tubes. Naive, central memory, regulatory and stem cell-like memory CD4+ T cells were sorted on a BD FACSAria II using a panel including CD45RO, CCR7, CD25, CD127, CD95 and CD27. All sorted populations exceeded 98% purity. PBMCs were separated immediately by Lymphoprep density gradient centrifugation and were stained directly, without being cultured. So that batch effects would be minimized, each experiment stained and sorted samples in pairs, pairing one healthy donor with one patient. The sequence is built from TRBV2 and TRBJ1-4; 9 junctional bases match TRBD1. This TCR was sampled from a man aged 18 to 30 in good health. Sequences were obtained from central memory CD4+ T cells from blood. The DNA sequence is TGTGCCAGCGGGGGACAGGGCGTAGTAGAAAAACTGTTTTTT. It encodes CASGGQGVVEKLFF.